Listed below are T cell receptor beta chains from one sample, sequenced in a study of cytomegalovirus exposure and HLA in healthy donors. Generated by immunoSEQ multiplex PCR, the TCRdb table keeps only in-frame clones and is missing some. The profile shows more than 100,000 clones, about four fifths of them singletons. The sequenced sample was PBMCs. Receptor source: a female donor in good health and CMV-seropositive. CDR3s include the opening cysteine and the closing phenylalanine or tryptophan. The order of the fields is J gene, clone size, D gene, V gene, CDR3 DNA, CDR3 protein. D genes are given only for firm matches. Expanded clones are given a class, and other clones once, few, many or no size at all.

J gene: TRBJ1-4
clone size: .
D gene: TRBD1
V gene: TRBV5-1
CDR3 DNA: TGCGCCAGCAGCTACGGACAGGGAGGAACTAATGAAAAACTGTTTTTT
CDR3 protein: CASSYGQGGTNEKLFF

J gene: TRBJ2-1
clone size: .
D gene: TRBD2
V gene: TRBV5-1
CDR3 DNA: TGCGCCAGCAGCAATCTAGCGGGGGGGCCCAATGAGCAGTTCTTC
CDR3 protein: CASSNLAGGPNEQFF

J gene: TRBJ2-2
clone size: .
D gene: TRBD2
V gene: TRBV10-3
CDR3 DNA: TGTGCCATCAGCGTAATTCGGACTAGCGGGGCCGGGGAGCTGTTTTTT
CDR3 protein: CAISVIRTSGAGELFF

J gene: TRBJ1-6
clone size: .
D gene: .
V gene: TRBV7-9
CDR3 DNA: TGTGCCAGCAGCTCAGGACAGTGGGGGAGTTCACCCCTCCACTTT
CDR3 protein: CASSSGQWGSSPLHF

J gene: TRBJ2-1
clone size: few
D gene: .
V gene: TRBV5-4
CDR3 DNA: TGTGCCAGCAGCCATTCGACTCCGAATGAGCAGTTCTTC
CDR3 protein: CASSHSTPNEQFF

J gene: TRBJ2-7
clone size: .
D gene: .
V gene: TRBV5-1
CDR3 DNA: TGCGCCAGCAGCTTGGTCGGGGAGACCTACGAGCAGTACTTC
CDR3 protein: CASSLVGETYEQYF

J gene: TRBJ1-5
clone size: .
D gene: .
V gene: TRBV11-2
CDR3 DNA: TGTGCCAGCAGCCAGAATCCCAATCAGCCCCAGCATTTT
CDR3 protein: CASSQNPNQPQHF

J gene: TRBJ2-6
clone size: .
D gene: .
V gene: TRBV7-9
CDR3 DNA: TGTGCCAGCAGCGTATACAGGGCTGGGGCCAACGTCCTGACTTTC
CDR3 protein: CASSVYRAGANVLTF

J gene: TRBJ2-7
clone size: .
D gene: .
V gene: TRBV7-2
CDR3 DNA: TGTGCCAGCAGCCTGGGACTCCAGTCCTACGAGCAGTACTTC
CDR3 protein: CASSLGLQSYEQYF

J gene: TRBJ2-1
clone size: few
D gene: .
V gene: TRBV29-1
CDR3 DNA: TGCAGCACGAGTGAGCAGTTCTTC
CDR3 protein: CSTSEQFF

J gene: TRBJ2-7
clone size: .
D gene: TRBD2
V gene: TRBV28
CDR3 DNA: TGTGCCAGCAGTTTAGAACGGACTAGCGGGGATATCTTTTACGAGCAGTACTTC
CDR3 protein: CASSLERTSGDIFYEQYF

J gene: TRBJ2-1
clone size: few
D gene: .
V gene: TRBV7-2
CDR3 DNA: TGTGCCAGCAGCCAACTTGGGGGGACCTACAATGAGCAGTTCTTC
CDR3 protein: CASSQLGGTYNEQFF

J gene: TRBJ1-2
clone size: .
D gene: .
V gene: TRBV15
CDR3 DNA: TGTGCCACCAGCGACGGACAGTCCTATGGCTACACCTTC
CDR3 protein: CATSDGQSYGYTF

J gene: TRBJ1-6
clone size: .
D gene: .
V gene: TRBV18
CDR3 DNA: TGTGCCAGCTCACCACGGGGCGTCGATAATTCACCCCTCCACTTT
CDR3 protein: CASSPRGVDNSPLHF

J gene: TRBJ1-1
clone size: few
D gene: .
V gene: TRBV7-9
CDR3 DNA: TGTGCCAGCAGCCAAACTAGGCCGAACACTGAAGCTTTCTTT
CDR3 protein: CASSQTRPNTEAFF

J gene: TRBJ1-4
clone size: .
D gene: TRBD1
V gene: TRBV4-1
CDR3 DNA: TGCGCCAGCAGCCAGTTCGGGACAGGGGAGAGAAAACTGTTTTTT
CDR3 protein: CASSQFGTGERKLFF

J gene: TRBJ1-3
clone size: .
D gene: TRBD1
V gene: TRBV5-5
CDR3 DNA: TGTGCCAGCAGCGAGGGACAGGGGACCTCTGGAAACACCATATATTTT
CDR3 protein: CASSEGQGTSGNTIYF

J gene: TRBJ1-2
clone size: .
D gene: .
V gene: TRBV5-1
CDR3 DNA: TGCGCCAGCAGCTTGGGGTACGGGAGGTATGGCTACACCTTC
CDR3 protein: CASSLGYGRYGYTF

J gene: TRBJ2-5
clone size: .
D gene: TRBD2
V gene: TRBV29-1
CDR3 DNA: TGCAGCGTGGAACGAAGACTAGCGGGCGGCACCCAGTACTTC
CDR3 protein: CSVERRLAGGTQYF

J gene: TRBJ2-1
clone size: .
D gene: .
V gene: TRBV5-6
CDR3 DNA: TGTGCCAGCAGCTTAAGAGGGGGAGTCGGGAATGAGCAGTTCTTC
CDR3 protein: CASSLRGGVGNEQFF

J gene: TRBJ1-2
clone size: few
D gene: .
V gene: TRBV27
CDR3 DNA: TGTGCCAGCAGTTTAGGGGGGGCGTGGGGCTACACCTTC
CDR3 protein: CASSLGGAWGYTF

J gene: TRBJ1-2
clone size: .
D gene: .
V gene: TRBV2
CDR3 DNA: TGTGCCAGTAACCGGGAAACAAGGGATGGCTACACCTTC
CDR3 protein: CASNRETRDGYTF

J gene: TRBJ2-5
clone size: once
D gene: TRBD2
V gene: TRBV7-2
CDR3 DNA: TGTGCCAGCAGCTACCTATCCGGCGGGGGGGTGCAAGAGACCCAGTACTTC
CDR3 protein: CASSYLSGGGVQETQYF

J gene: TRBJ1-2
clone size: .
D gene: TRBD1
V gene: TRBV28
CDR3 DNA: TGTGCCAGCAGTTTACTCCCCGGGACAGGGCATGGCTACACCTTC
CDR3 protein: CASSLLPGTGHGYTF

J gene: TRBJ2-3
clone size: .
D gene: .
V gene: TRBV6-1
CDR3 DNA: TGTGCCAGCAGTGAACTTTCGAGCACAGATACGCAGTATTTT
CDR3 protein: CASSELSSTDTQYF

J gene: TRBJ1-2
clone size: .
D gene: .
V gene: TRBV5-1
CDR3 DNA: TGCGCCAGCAGCTTGGGAGTTGTCTGGGGCTACACCTTC
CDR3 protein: CASSLGVVWGYTF

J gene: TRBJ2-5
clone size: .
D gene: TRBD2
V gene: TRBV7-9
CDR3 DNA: TGTGCCAGCAGCTCCATAGCGGGGGGGTACCAAGAGACCCAGTACTTC
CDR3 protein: CASSSIAGGYQETQYF

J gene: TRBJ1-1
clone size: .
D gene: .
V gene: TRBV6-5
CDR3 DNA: TGTGCCAGCAGTTCTATACGAGACAGGATGAACACTGAAGCTTTCTTT
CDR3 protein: CASSSIRDRMNTEAFF

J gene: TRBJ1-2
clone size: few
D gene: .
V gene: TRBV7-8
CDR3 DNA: TGTGCCAGCAGCCGCCGACAGGCAGTATCCTATGGCTACACCTTC
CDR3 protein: CASSRRQAVSYGYTF

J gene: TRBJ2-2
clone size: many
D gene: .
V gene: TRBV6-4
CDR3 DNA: TGTGCCAGCAGTGACTCCCAGGAGAACACCGGGGAGCTGTTTTTT
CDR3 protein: CASSDSQENTGELFF

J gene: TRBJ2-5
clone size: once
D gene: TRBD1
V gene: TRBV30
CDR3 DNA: TGTGCCTGGAGTCGCTGGGACAGAGCGCAAGAGACCCAGTACTTC
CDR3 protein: CAWSRWDRAQETQYF

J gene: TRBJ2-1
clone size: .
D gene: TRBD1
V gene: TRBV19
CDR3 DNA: TGTGCCAGTAGCCCTCTGGGACAGGGGGATGGGGAGCAGTTCTTC
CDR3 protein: CASSPLGQGDGEQFF

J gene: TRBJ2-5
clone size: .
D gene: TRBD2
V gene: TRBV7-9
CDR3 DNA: TGTGCCAGCAGCTTAGGTGGGACTATACAAGAGACCCAGTACTTC
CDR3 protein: CASSLGGTIQETQYF

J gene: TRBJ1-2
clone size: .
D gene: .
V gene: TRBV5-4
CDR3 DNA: TGTGCCAGCAGCTTGGACGACCGGGGTGGCTACACCTTC
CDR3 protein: CASSLDDRGGYTF

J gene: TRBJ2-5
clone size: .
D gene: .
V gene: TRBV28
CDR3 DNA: TGTGCCAGCAGTTTATTTGGGGCCGCTCAAGAAGAGACCCAGTACTTC
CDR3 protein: CASSLFGAAQEETQYF

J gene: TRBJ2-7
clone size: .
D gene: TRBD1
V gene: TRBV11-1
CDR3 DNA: TGTGCCAGCAGCCCAGGGACAGGGAGCGGCTACGAGCAGTACTTC
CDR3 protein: CASSPGTGSGYEQYF

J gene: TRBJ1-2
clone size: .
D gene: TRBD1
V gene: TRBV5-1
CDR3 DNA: TGCGCCAGCAGCCAGACCGGGACAGGGCACTATGGCTACACCTTC
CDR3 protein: CASSQTGTGHYGYTF

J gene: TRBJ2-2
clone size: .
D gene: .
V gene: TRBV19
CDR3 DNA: TGTGCCAGCAACCTCCGGGACACGTCCGGGGAGCTGTTTTTT
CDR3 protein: CASNLRDTSGELFF

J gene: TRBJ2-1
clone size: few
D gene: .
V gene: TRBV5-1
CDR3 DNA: TGCGCCAGCATAGGGGGCGGGGATGAGCAGTTCTTC
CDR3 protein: CASIGGGDEQFF

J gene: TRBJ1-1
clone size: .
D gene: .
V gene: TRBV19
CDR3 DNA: TGTGCCACCAGGGACTCGGGTACTGAAGCTTTCTTT
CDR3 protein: CATRDSGTEAFF

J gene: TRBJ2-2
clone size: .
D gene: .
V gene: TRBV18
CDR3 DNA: TGTGCCAGCTCACCAGCCGGGACTCTAGACACCGGGGAGCTGTTTTTT
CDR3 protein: CASSPAGTLDTGELFF

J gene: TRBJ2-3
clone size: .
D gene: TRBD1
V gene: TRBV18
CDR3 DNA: TGTGCCAGCTCACCAGGACAGGGTAAAACGGATACGCAGTATTTT
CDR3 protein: CASSPGQGKTDTQYF

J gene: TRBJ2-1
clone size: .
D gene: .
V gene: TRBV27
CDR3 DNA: TGTGCCAGCAGCCGTATAGTGCCTTCCCCAGGGGTTGAGCAGTTCTTC
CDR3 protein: CASSRIVPSPGVEQFF

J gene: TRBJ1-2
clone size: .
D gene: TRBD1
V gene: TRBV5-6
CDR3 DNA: TGTGCCAGCAGTCCGGGACAGGTCCGCTATGGCTACACCTTC
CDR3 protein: CASSPGQVRYGYTF

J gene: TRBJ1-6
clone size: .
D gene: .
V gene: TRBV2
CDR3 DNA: TGTGCCAGCGGGGAGGACACCTATAATTCACCCCTCCACTTT
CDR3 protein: CASGEDTYNSPLHF

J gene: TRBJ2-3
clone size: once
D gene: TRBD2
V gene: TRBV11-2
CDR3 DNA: TGTGCCAGCAGCCCCCTTAGGGTCAGCGGGGGAAGCACAGATACGCAGTATTTT
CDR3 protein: CASSPLRVSGGSTDTQYF